This note documents a single TCR beta chain sequence. Next came a second PCR, run for about 6 to 12 cycles, which used a sample-barcoded 5' primer along with a J-beta primer mix. A template-switch adaptor with 12 random nucleotides tagged each cDNA molecule. Via MiXCR, TCRdb re-called the 5' RACE reads, giving one row per CDR3 protein. Here the sample spans about 1.4 million distinct CDR3 sequences, approximately 60% being singletons. These data come from a study of blood T cells in healthy people across ages. With 1 base removed from V and 4 bases from J, the gap between germline ends came to 9 bases. CDR3 length equals 14 residues. In germline, CDR1 is LNHNV, CDR2 YYDKDF (reference sequence).

The V and J genes are TRBV15 and TRBJ2-3; D might be TRBD2 (6 bases). The source is a man younger than 30 in good health. Sample: blood. The CDR3 DNA follows: TGTGCCACCAGCAGAGGCGGGACGGCAGATACGCAGTATTTT. Encoded protein: CATSRGGTADTQYF.